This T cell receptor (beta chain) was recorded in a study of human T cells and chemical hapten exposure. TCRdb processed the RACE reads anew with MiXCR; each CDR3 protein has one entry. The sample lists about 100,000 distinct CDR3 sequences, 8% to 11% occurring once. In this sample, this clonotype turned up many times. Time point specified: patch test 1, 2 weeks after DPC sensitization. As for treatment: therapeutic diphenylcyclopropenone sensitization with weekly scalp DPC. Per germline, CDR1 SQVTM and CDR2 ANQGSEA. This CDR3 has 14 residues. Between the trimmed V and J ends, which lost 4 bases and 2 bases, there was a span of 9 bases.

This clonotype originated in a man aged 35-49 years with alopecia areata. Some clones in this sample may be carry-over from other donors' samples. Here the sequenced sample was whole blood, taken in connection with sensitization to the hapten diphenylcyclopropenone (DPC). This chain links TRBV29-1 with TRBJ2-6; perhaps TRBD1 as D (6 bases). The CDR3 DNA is TGCAGCGTTGCAGGGGCGGCTGGGGCCAACGTCCTGACTTTC. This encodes CSVAGAAGANVLTF.